This T cell receptor beta chain came from a study of blood T cell repertoires in COVID-19. Looked up from germline, CDR1 is MDHEN and CDR2 is SYDVKM. This CDR3 has 15 amino acids. The germline V and J ends were trimmed by 3 bases and 6 bases, with 14 bases remaining between them. Profiling relied on immunoSEQ multiplex PCR, and the TCRdb table lists in-frame clones only, not all of them. The data show more than 75,000 clones, roughly 82% seen once. This clonotype originated in a man between 60 and 75 years old with acute or convalescent COVID-19. The V gene is TRBV28, the J gene TRBJ2-2, with a possible D match to TRBD1 (6 bases). The sequencing sample was made of peripheral blood. CDR3 nucleotide sequence: TGTGCCAGCAGTTTTAATTCAGGGGCAGCCGGGGAGCTGTTTTTT. The encoded protein is CASSFNSGAAGELFF.